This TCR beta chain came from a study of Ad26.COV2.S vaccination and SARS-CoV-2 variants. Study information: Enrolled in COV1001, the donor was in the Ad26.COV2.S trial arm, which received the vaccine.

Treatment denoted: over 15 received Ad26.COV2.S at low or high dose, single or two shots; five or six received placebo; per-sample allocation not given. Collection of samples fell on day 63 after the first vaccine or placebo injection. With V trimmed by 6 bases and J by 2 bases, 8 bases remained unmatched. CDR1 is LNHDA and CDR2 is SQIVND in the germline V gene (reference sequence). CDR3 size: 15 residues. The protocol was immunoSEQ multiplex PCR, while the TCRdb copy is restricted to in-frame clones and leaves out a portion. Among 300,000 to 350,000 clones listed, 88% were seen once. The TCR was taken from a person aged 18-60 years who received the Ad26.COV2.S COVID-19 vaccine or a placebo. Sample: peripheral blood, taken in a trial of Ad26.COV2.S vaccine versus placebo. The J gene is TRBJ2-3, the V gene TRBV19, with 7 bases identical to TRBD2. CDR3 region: CASSDLERDTDTQYF. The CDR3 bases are TGTGCCAGTAGCGATCTGGAGCGGGACACAGATACGCAGTATTTT.